One sample yielded the 29 T cell receptor beta chains listed below, sequenced in a study of shared clonotypes between healthy human individuals. Using immunoSEQ multiplex PCR, the repertoire was profiled, and TCRdb retains in-frame clones only, with some absent. Found here are some 2,000,000 clones, around 95% of them singletons; the top ten hold 0.1% to 0.15%. The sequencing input was naive CD4+ T cells sorted from blood. Described subset: CD45RA+ positively selected. All receptors derive from a man younger than 35 in good health.

This CDR3 is CASRETGGFTGELFF. CDR3 nucleotide sequence: TGTGCCAGTAGAGAGACAGGGGGTTTTACCGGGGAGCTGTTTTTT. The V call is TRBV19, the J call TRBJ2-2; 9 bases are shared with TRBD1. Unmatched junction bases numbered 7, after V lost 6 bases and J lost 5 bases. CDR1 LNHDA and CDR2 SQIVND come from the germline V gene (reference sequence). The CDR3 extends over 15 amino acids.

The chain uses TRBV19 and TRBJ1-2, with D perhaps TRBD1 (6 bases). Germline V gene sequence: CDR1 LNHDA, CDR2 SQIVND (reference sequence). Trimming took 7 bases from V and 5 from J, leaving 14 bases between them. This CDR3 region has 13 residues. DNA of the CDR3: TGTGCCAGTACTCGGACAGTCGGGTATGGCTACACCTTC. Amino acids: CASTRTVGYGYTF.

V is TRBV18 and J is TRBJ1-5; D is perhaps TRBD1 (6 bases). The V end was cut by 3 bases, the J end by 2 bases, with 14 bases between. Germline values: CDR1 KGHSH, CDR2 LQKENI. The CDR3 is 16 amino acids. This CDR3 reads CASSPGGLSGNQPQHF. Written as DNA, the CDR3 is TGTGCCAGCTCACCGGGGGGGCTTAGTGGCAATCAGCCCCAGCATTTT.

With regard to this clone: The same CDR3 is also encoded by other DNA sequences in this sample. Here the CDR3 DNA reads TGTGCCATCAGTGAATCGGGGAGCAATCAGCCCCAGCATTTT. It translates to CAISESGSNQPQHF. V usage is TRBV10-3 and J usage is TRBJ1-5; D not resolved. Per the germline V gene, CDR1 is ENHRY and CDR2 is SYGVKD. Trimming removed 3 bases at V and 1 base at J, with 7 bases between. CDR3 length: 14 residues.

This clone was found a few times. The chain combines TRBV4-1 with TRBJ2-7, with D possibly matching TRBD2 (6 bases). The V gene's germline CDR1 is MGHRA and CDR2 YSYEKL. This CDR3 spans 15 amino acids. V lost 7 bases, J lost 7 bases, and 23 bases lay in between. In DNA form, the CDR3 reads TGCGCCAGCACGTGGGGAGCGGGCCTGGGAGGTGAGCAGTACTTC. The encoded protein is CASTWGAGLGGEQYF.

The V and J genes are TRBV6-1 and TRBJ2-7; D gene uncertain. Trimming left V 4 bases short and J 3 bases short, with 13 bases between. This CDR3 is built from 14 residues. Germline assignment: CDR1 MNHNS and CDR2 SASEGT. The CDR3 nucleotides are TGTGCCAGCAGTGGCTGGCTTTCCAACTACGAGCAGTACTTC. Its translation is CASSGWLSNYEQYF.

Comments on this clone: One end of the junction does not line up with germline, which may come from a read error. V gene TRBV6-5 combines with J gene TRBJ1-6, with D unresolved. The CDR3 extends over 12 amino acids. The germline V gene encodes CDR1 MNHEY and CDR2 SVGAGI. The CDR3 loop reads CASSYDKSPLHF. The CDR3 DNA sequence: TGTGCCAGCAGTTACGATAAGTCACCCCTCCACTTT.

This chain uses TRBV5-4 with TRBJ2-7; the match to TRBD2 covers 10 bases. V lost 5 bases to trimming and J lost 4 bases; unmatched junction nucleotides: 9. Germline CDR1 and CDR2: SGHNT and YYREEE (reference sequence). The CDR3 spans 15 residues. The CDR3 DNA is TGTGCCAGCAGTACTACCGGACTAGCGGCTTACGAGCAGTACTTC. Translation: CASSTTGLAAYEQYF.

The J gene is TRBJ1-5, the V gene TRBV15; 9 bases map to TRBD1. The CDR3 loop spans 13 amino acids. V trimming: 9 bases; J trimming: 4 bases; junction bases outside the gene matches: 4. Germline V lookup: CDR1 LNHNV, CDR2 YYDKDF (reference sequence). For the CDR3, the DNA is TGTGCCACTCGACAGGGGGATAATCAGCCCCAGCATTTT. Its protein product is CATRQGDNQPQHF.

V is TRBV11-2 and J is TRBJ1-1; D may be TRBD1 (5 bases). The CDR3 is 14 amino acids. Germline CDR1 is SGHAT and CDR2 is FQNNGV. Trimming stripped 2 bases from V and 4 bases from J, with 11 bases between. Here the CDR3 DNA reads TGTGCCAGCAGCTTACCTGAGGGGCTCACTGAAGCTTTCTTT. It translates to CASSLPEGLTEAFF.

This chain connects TRBV20-1 to TRBJ2-3; no clear D gene. Deletions cut 3 bases from V and 4 bases from J, with 5 bases between. From germline, CDR1 is DFQATT and CDR2 SNEGSKA (reference sequence). The CDR3 runs 11 residues. CDR3 sequence (DNA): TGCAGTGCTAGCGAATCAGATACGCAGTATTTT. This translates into CSASESDTQYF.

The V and J genes are TRBV7-8 and TRBJ2-7, with TRBD2 matching 8 bases. The CDR3 length is 14 residues. The V segment lost 2 bases and the J segment 4 bases; nucleotides outside the gene matches: 4. The germline V gene has CDR1 SGHVS and CDR2 FQNEAQ. For the CDR3, the DNA is TGTGCCAGCAGCTTAATAGCGGGACAATACGAGCAGTACTTC. Protein sequence: CASSLIAGQYEQYF.

The V and J genes are TRBV10-2 and TRBJ2-1, with 11 bases matching TRBD2. CDR1 is WSHSY and CDR2 is SAAADI in the germline V gene. V was clipped by 3 bases and J by 8 bases; unmatched bases: 6. The CDR3 length is 15 residues. As DNA, the CDR3 is TGCGCCAGCAGTGAATCACTAGCGGGAGTGGATGAGCAGTTCTTC. It specifies CASSESLAGVDEQFF.

The chain carries TRBV4-3 and TRBJ2-3; D unclear. Germline lookup yields CDR1 LGHNA and CDR2 YSLEER. V lost 0 bases and J 3 bases, leaving 7 bases between the germline ends. This CDR3 has 14 residues. The CDR3 DNA reads TGCGCCAGCAGCCAAGAGTGGCTAACAGATACGCAGTATTTT. It specifies CASSQEWLTDTQYF.

The chain recombines TRBV2 with TRBJ2-5; TRBD1 is a possible D gene (6 bases). CDR1 and CDR2 (germline): SNHLY, FYNNEI. The length of the CDR3 is 13 residues. V shed 4 bases and J shed 5 bases, with 11 bases lying between them. Written as DNA, the CDR3 is TGTGCCAGCAGTGGACAGGTCGGGGAGACCCAGTACTTC. Translating gives CASSGQVGETQYF.

This clone has just one count. The CDR3 bases are TGTGCCAGCAGCTTTGCGGGCGCTTCTGCTGAAGCTTTCTTT. Amino acids: CASSFAGASAEAFF. This chain links TRBV5-8 with TRBJ1-1; D is uncertain. V lost 2 bases to trimming and J lost 6 bases, with 14 bases between them. Germline CDR1 and CDR2: SGHTS and YDEGEE. The CDR3 covers 14 residues. Based on the CDR3 plus reference TRBV5-8 and TRBJ1-1, the full variable domain is EAGVTQSPTHLIKTRGQQATLRCSPISGHTSVYWYQQALGLGLQFLLWYDEGEERNRGNFPPRFSGRQFPNYSSELNVNALELEDSALYLCASSFAGASAEAFFGQGTRLTVV.

V and J are TRBV10-2 and TRBJ2-7; the match to TRBD1 covers 7 bases. This CDR3 comprises 16 residues. The germline CDR1 and CDR2 sequences are WSHSY and SAAADI. V shed 0 bases, J shed 0 bases, and the junction held 5 bases outside the gene matches. CDR3 region: CASSESDRVSSYEQYF. The CDR3 DNA reads as TGCGCCAGCAGTGAGTCTGACAGGGTAAGCTCCTACGAGCAGTACTTC.

The chain combines TRBV18 with TRBJ2-7, with D perhaps being TRBD1 or TRBD2 (6 bases each). Germline V gene lookup returns CDR1 KGHSH and CDR2 LQKENI. The CDR3 contains 16 residues. The V end lost 3 bases, the J end lost 4 bases, and 19 bases lay between the germline ends. CDR3 in amino acids: CASSPYRDSWVYEQYF. As DNA, the CDR3 is TGTGCCAGCTCACCCTACAGGGACTCGTGGGTTTACGAGCAGTACTTC.

The chain has TRBV2 and TRBJ2-1; 14 nucleotides match TRBD2. The CDR3 spans 15 residues. The germline CDR1 and CDR2 sequences are SNHLY and FYNNEI. J gave up 8 bases and V 6 bases, and 6 bases lay outside the gene matches. The CDR3 sequence: CASRRTTSGGDEQFF. CDR3 nucleotides: TGTGCCAGCAGGAGGACGACTAGCGGGGGGGATGAGCAGTTCTTC.

This clone came up once. The V and J genes are TRBV27 and TRBJ2-6; D remains ambiguous. CDR3 length: 16 amino acids. Germline V gene data show CDR1 as MNHEY and CDR2 as SMNVEV (reference sequence). V lost 9 bases, J lost 0 bases, and 15 bases lay in between. The DNA for the CDR3 is TGTGCCAGGAACGAGACGTACGACTCTGGGGCCAACGTCCTGACTTTC. It translates to CARNETYDSGANVLTF.

CDR3 nucleotides: TGTGCCAGCACCGCGGCCGGGACACCAACCGGGGAGCTGTTTTTT. This gives the protein CASTAAGTPTGELFF. The gene calls are TRBV2 and TRBJ2-2; possibly TRBD1 for D (6 bases). Per the germline V gene, CDR1 is SNHLY and CDR2 is FYNNEI. This CDR3 region has 15 residues. V was trimmed by 7 bases and J by 5 bases, leaving 17 bases between them. Full variable domain (rest looked up from reference TRBV2 and TRBJ2-2): EPEVTQTPSHQVTQMGQEVILRCVPISNHLYFYWYRQILGQKVEFLVSFYNNEISEKSEIFDDQFSVERPDGSNFTLKIRSTKLEDSAMYFCASTAAGTPTGELFFGEGSRLTVL.

Here the CDR3 reads CASSLEVWLARQTQYF. CDR3 coding DNA: TGTGCCAGCAGCTTAGAGGTTTGGTTAGCGAGGCAGACCCAGTACTTC. V and J are TRBV11-2 and TRBJ2-5; TRBD2 is a possible D gene (5 bases). The CDR3 has 16 amino acids. V was cut by 0 bases and J by 6 bases, with 17 bases left in between. In germline, CDR1 is SGHAT, CDR2 FQNNGV.

In this sample, this clone turned up once. The rearrangement uses TRBV30 and TRBJ2-1; 12 bases line up with TRBD2. Germline-derived CDR1 and CDR2 are GTSNPN and SVGIG (reference sequence). V gave up 4 bases and J gave up 4 bases; unmatched junction bases: 5. CDR3 length: 15 amino acids. The CDR3 loop is CAWTGTSGPYNEQFF. Here the CDR3 DNA reads TGTGCCTGGACCGGGACTAGCGGGCCATACAATGAGCAGTTCTTC.

This CDR3 reads CASSSDSYEQYF. The CDR3 bases are TGTGCCAGCAGTAGCGACTCCTACGAGCAGTACTTC. The V gene is TRBV9, the J gene TRBJ2-7, with a tentative D call TRBD2 (5 bases). The CDR3 loop spans 12 amino acids. CDR1 and CDR2 (germline): SGDLS, YYNGEE. The V and J ends lost 5 bases and 0 bases respectively, with 6 bases between them.

This sequence joins TRBV28 and TRBJ1-5, with TRBD1 identical over 7 bases. Per the germline V gene, CDR1 is MDHEN and CDR2 is SYDVKM. This CDR3 comprises 19 residues. The junction had 15 bases not matched to a gene; V was cut back by 1 base and J by 3 bases. CDR3 region: CASSLFSLKSTGSNQPQHF. CDR3 bases: TGTGCCAGCAGTTTATTTTCCCTAAAGTCGACAGGGTCCAATCAGCCCCAGCATTTT.

The chain has TRBV2 and TRBJ1-1; D not certain. Per germline, CDR1 SNHLY and CDR2 FYNNEI. Trimming stripped 6 bases from V and 3 bases from J, with 11 bases between. The CDR3 has 13 amino acids. CDR3 sequence reads: CASSISGYTEAFF. CDR3 DNA sequence: TGTGCCAGCAGCATATCAGGTTACACTGAAGCTTTCTTT.

This CDR3 is CASRIPGLQETQYF. As DNA, the CDR3 is TGTGCCAGCCGTATACCAGGGCTGCAAGAGACCCAGTACTTC. The chain has TRBV6-1 and TRBJ2-5; TRBD1 might be the D (5 bases). CDR1 is MNHNS and CDR2 is SASEGT in the germline V gene. The ends were cut back, 8 bases at V and 2 bases at J, with 15 bases in the middle. CDR3 size: 14 residues.

V usage is TRBV6-6 and J usage is TRBJ2-1; D is perhaps TRBD2 (6 bases). V gave up 3 bases and J gave up 4 bases, with 13 bases separating them. CDR3 length equals 15 residues. The germline gives CDR1 MNHNY, CDR2 SVGAGI (reference sequence). CDR3 DNA sequence: TGTGCCAGCAGTTATTCTAGCGAGGGTTACAATGAGCAGTTCTTC. Protein sequence: CASSYSSEGYNEQFF.

The CDR3 DNA is TGTGCCAGCAGCTCCGACAGGGGCGAATACTACGAGCAGTACTTC. Its protein product is CASSSDRGEYYEQYF. The chain links TRBV7-2 to TRBJ2-7, with TRBD1 matching over 8 bases. The J segment lost 3 bases and the V segment lost 4 bases, leaving 8 bases of the junction unmatched. This CDR3 has 15 amino acids. CDR1 is SGHTA, CDR2 FQGNSA, per germline.